This T cell receptor (beta chain) is from a study of beta chain features in type 1 diabetes. As concerns this clone: Antigen: not known.

CD4+ cells of the naive, central memory, regulatory and stem cell-like memory types were sorted via CD45RO/CCR7/CD25/CD127/CD95/CD27. The CDR3 contains 13 residues. Germline values: CDR1 SGHNT, CDR2 YYREEE (reference sequence). With 4 bases removed from V and 9 bases from J, the gap between germline ends came to 17 bases. Whole-study findings and limits: Type 1 diabetes patients showed a moderate but significant shortening of TCRB CDR3s in all four CD4+ subsets. Any HLA type influence on TCRB rearrangement was left unresolved here. Patients with type 1 diabetes showed fewer VDJ junction insertions and more deletions.

cDNA synthesis used the whole RNA isolate, giving expressed TCRB sequences. The method was immunoSEQ multiplex PCR; TCRdb's version includes in-frame clones alone and lacks a portion of them. The table shows approximately 360,000 clones, with roughly 12% occurring only once. The material sequenced was naive CD4+ T cells from blood. The chain recombines TRBV5-4 with TRBJ2-7; D not resolved. The source is a woman under 30 with type 1 diabetes. The CDR3 DNA reads TGTGCCAGCAGCAGCCCTACTACCTGGGTGCAGTACTTC. Its translation is CASSSPTTWVQYF.